This T cell receptor (beta chain) was obtained from a study of blood T cell repertoires in COVID-19. Overall study: From T cells, B-cell-depleted T cells, or PBMCs came the material, which was cDNA or gDNA.

V trimming: 6 bases; J trimming: 7 bases; junction bases outside the gene matches: 5. This CDR3 spans 12 amino acids. Authors' analysis steps: Amplification of reference gene primers was used by the study to estimate nucleated cell counts. Profiling relied on immunoSEQ multiplex PCR, and the TCRdb table lists in-frame clones only, not all of them. V and J calls and clone size come straight from that table; D and trimming were deduced from the DNA. The sample lists a few hundred thousand clones, around 86% seen once, with around 2.1% in the top ten. What was sequenced was peripheral blood. The chain couples TRBV12-3 or TRBV12-4 to TRBJ1-1; 7 bases are a match to TRBD1. This receptor was obtained from a woman in her 30s who had recovered from COVID-19. Here the CDR3 DNA reads TGTGCCAGCAGCCAGACAGGGTATGAAGCTTTCTTT. This encodes CASSQTGYEAFF.